The present entry profiles one T cell receptor beta chain with its context. CDR1 is SNHLY, CDR2 FYNNEI, per germline. This CDR3 spans 13 amino acids. V lost 4 bases to trimming and J lost 3 bases, with 7 bases between them. These data come from a study of blood T cell repertoires in COVID-19. Study at large: Sample material is recorded as cDNA or gDNA derived from T cells, B-cell-depleted T cells, or PBMCs.

The protocol was immunoSEQ multiplex PCR, while the TCRdb copy is restricted to in-frame clones and leaves out a portion. The table includes some 150,000 clones, over 80% detected once. Assignments of participants to cohorts depended upon their own reported clinical history. Contact with a PCR-confirmed or clinician-diagnosed COVID-19 case occurred within 2 weeks of entry. The genes are TRBV2 and TRBJ1-5; D gene uncertain. This sequence was found in a woman in her forties or fifties who had been exposed to COVID-19. Material: PBMCs or T cells enriched from blood (not recorded which). This CDR3 is CASSARINQPQHF. CDR3 DNA: TGTGCCAGCAGTGCCAGAATCAATCAGCCCCAGCATTTT.